These T cell receptor beta chains were read from a single sample in a study of pediatric ulcerative colitis. The assay was immunoSEQ multiplex PCR, and TCRdb's table has in-frame clones only and misses some. The table lists tens of thousands of clones, about three quarters of them singletons. Sequences were obtained from gut tissue. These receptors were obtained from a boy aged 10-17 years with mild ulcerative colitis. The CDR3 runs from the conserved cysteine through the conserved F or W.

>TRBV19|TRBJ1-5
CASSIFWATSPDQPQHF
>TRBV6-5|TRBJ2-1
CASSTLISYNEQFF
>TRBV2|TRBJ1-2
CASSLGRGSYGYTF
>TRBV6-1|TRBJ2-3
CASRPGQAFTDTQYF
>TRBV10-2|TRBJ1-4
CASNRGDEKLFF
>TRBV2|TRBJ2-7
CASVYSGQGVGEQYF
>TRBV5-1|TRBJ2-2
CASSLGPSGELFF
>TRBV5-8|TRBJ2-3
CASRRDITDTQYF
>TRBV2|TRBJ1-1
CASIGTGGTEAFF
>TRBV10-3|TRBJ2-3
CAISESDSGTSPGTDTQYF
>TRBV11-2|TRBJ2-1
CASSYRGGRVNEQFF
>TRBV9|TRBJ2-3
CASSGPYGTDTQYF
>TRBV27|TRBJ2-6
CASSTASGANVLTF
>TRBV5-1|TRBJ1-2
CASSYRSTRGGYTF
>TRBV11-3|TRBJ1-4
CASSLPRGRANEKLFF
>TRBV19|TRBJ1-4
CASSFKYLLNEKLFF
>TRBV7-9|TRBJ1-1
CASSFGQGAITEAFF
>TRBV10-3|TRBJ1-6
CAISERGRGRSPLHF
>TRBV7-6|TRBJ2-1
CASSLAGTSTYNEQFF
>TRBV4-1|TRBJ1-2
CASSQGGSVYGYTF
>TRBV18|TRBJ1-5
CASSRGQISNQPQHF
>TRBV7-2|TRBJ2-3
CASSLEVVTDTQYF
>TRBV4-2|TRBJ2-5
CASSQAGPDGVAQYF
>TRBV5-1|TRBJ2-2
CASSWTPGAGELFF
>TRBV7-8|TRBJ2-7
CASSLELGYEQYF
>TRBV11-2|TRBJ2-3
CASSLRGLGTDTQYF
>TRBV5-8|TRBJ1-1
CASSLEGQGVVAFF
>TRBV30|TRBJ1-5
CAWSEWARSANQPQHF